This entry features one T cell receptor (beta chain) sequence. What it binds is unknown. Quantitative 5'-RACE with molecular barcodes produced the TCR beta libraries. TCRdb reprocessed the 5' RACE reads with MiXCR, giving one entry per CDR3 protein. The table records under 200,000 distinct CDR3 sequences, roughly 13% of them present only once. J lost 4 bases, V lost 5 bases, and 11 bases had no gene match. The CDR3 consists of 17 residues. Germline V gene data show CDR1 as MNHEY and CDR2 as SVGEGT. The data were taken from a study of CD8 T cells in ankylosing spondylitis. The study's findings and limits: In reactive arthritis synovial fluid and blood, some motif variants had been reported before. CD8+ by phenotype, disease-linked clones were relatively rare in peripheral blood. Among TCR beta sequences, a motif of about 8 highly homologous variants appeared characteristic of ankylosing spondylitis blood.

Sequencing was carried out using blood, either unsorted or a sorted T cell fraction (not recorded which). This clonotype originated in a female donor with ankylosing spondylitis or in good health (not recorded which). This chain connects TRBV6-2 or TRBV6-3 to TRBJ2-5; 12 bases agree with TRBD2. CDR3 nucleotide sequence: TGTGCCAGCAGTCAAAGCCTGGGACTAGCGGGTAGAGAGACCCAGTACTTC. Amino acids: CASSQSLGLAGRETQYF.